This T cell receptor beta chain was recorded in a study of blood T cell repertoires in COVID-19. Overall study: Samples representing acute and convalescent COVID-19 were sourced from the United States, Italy and Spain.

The CDR3 loop spans 13 amino acids. Germline V lookup: CDR1 MGHDK, CDR2 SYGVNS. Trimming cost V 2 bases and J 4 bases, with 8 bases left between them. The authors' processing: The assay estimated nucleated cells by amplifying reference gene primers. The protocol was immunoSEQ multiplex PCR, while the TCRdb copy is restricted to in-frame clones and leaves out a portion. V and J calls and clone size come straight from that table; D and trimming were deduced from the DNA. The table records approximately 150,000 clones, approximately 86% of them present only once. Sequencing input: peripheral blood. This rearrangement joins TRBV25-1 to TRBJ1-1; the D gene is possibly TRBD1 (6 bases). This TCR was sampled from a woman in her sixties with acute or convalescent COVID-19. Here the CDR3 reads CASSENRVTEAFF. In nucleotides, the CDR3 is TGTGCCAGCAGTGAAAACAGGGTCACTGAAGCTTTCTTT.